The 13 T cell receptor beta chains presented below share a single source sample, sequenced in a study of blood T cell repertoires in COVID-19. Method: immunoSEQ multiplex PCR; TCRdb's copy keeps in-frame clones and lacks some. Here the sample spans about 400,000 clones, over 85% being singletons. Sequenced material: PBMCs or T cells enriched from blood (not recorded which). The receptors stem from a woman aged 25 to 39 who had recovered from COVID-19.

The rearrangement joins TRBV28 to TRBJ2-1; 9 bases are shared with TRBD2. With 3 bases clipped from V and 5 bases from J, the junction kept 11 bases outside the gene matches. The CDR3 spans 17 residues. Per germline, CDR1 MDHEN and CDR2 SYDVKM. The CDR3 here is CASSFRVLAGLHNEQFF. CDR3 nucleotide sequence: TGTGCCAGCAGTTTTAGGGTCCTAGCGGGGTTGCACAATGAGCAGTTCTTC.

The V call is TRBV11-2, the J call TRBJ1-6; D ambiguous. This CDR3 spans 15 amino acids. Trimming stripped 4 bases from V and 3 bases from J, with 10 bases between. Germline CDR1 SGHAT, CDR2 FQNNGV. The DNA of the CDR3 is TGTGCCAGCAGCTCCGAGGGCCTCTATAATTCACCCCTCCACTTT. As protein: CASSSEGLYNSPLHF.

This sequence joins TRBV7-2 and TRBJ1-5; D not certain. The CDR3 is 15 residues long. V dropped 1 base and J dropped 4 bases, with 11 bases sitting between them. Looked up from germline, CDR1 is SGHTA and CDR2 is FQGNSA. The CDR3 loop reads CASSLGAAQNQPQHF. The CDR3 DNA is TGTGCCAGCAGCTTAGGGGCTGCGCAAAATCAGCCCCAGCATTTT.

This clone showed up just once. The genes are TRBV10-3 and TRBJ1-4; 9 bases map to TRBD1. CDR1 and CDR2 from the germline V gene are ENHRY and SYGVKD. V lost 6 bases and J lost 8; bases outside the gene matches: 7. The CDR3 is 14 amino acids. The CDR3 region has the DNA TGTGCCATCAGCGAGGGGACAGGGCAAGAAAAACTGTTTTTT. Protein product: CAISEGTGQEKLFF.

The chain uses TRBV25-1 and TRBJ2-1, with TRBD1 as a possible D gene (6 bases). The CDR3 loop spans 14 amino acids. The germline gives CDR1 MGHDK, CDR2 SYGVNS. V lost 5 bases to trimming and J lost 7 bases, with 15 bases between them. CDR3 DNA sequence: TGTGCCAGCAGTCCGTACAGGGTGTCGAATGAGCAGTTCTTC. It is translated as CASSPYRVSNEQFF.

The chain joins TRBV2 to TRBJ1-2; the D gene is possibly TRBD1 (6 bases). Germline assignment: CDR1 SNHLY and CDR2 FYNNEI. Trimming left V 2 bases short and J 4 bases short, with 11 bases between. The CDR3 has 14 residues. In DNA, the CDR3 is TGTGCCAGCAGTGAACAGGGGTTAGCCTATGGCTACACCTTC. Residues: CASSEQGLAYGYTF.

The chain joins TRBV6-5 to TRBJ1-5; TRBD1 matches at 8 bases. Trimming took 6 bases from V and 3 from J; bases not matched to a gene: 7. CDR1 and CDR2 from the germline V gene are MNHEY and SVGAGI. This CDR3 region has 15 residues. CDR3 protein: CASSLTGVDNQPQHF. In DNA form, the CDR3 reads TGTGCCAGCAGCCTGACAGGGGTCGACAATCAGCCCCAGCATTTT.

This clone occurred once. The chain has TRBV5-6 and TRBJ1-5; 10 bases fit TRBD1. V shed 5 bases, J shed 3 bases, and the junction held 5 bases outside the gene matches. This CDR3 spans 15 amino acids. Germline CDR1 is SGHDT and CDR2 is YYEEEE. The CDR3 loop is CASSPGTGVNQPQHF. CDR3 in DNA: TGTGCCAGCAGTCCCGGGACAGGGGTCAATCAGCCCCAGCATTTT.

This sequence joins TRBV7-9 and TRBJ1-3; unclear D gene. In germline, CDR1 is SEHNR, CDR2 FQNEAQ (reference sequence). V was trimmed by 1 base and J by 2 bases, leaving 9 bases between them. The CDR3 spans 15 residues. Written as DNA, the CDR3 is TGTGCCAGCAGCTTAGGAGTTGCCCCTGGAAACACCATATATTTT. As protein: CASSLGVAPGNTIYF.

The rearrangement uses TRBV10-2 and TRBJ1-1; D call uncertain. Germline V gene lookup returns CDR1 WSHSY and CDR2 SAAADI. The CDR3 contains 11 residues. V lost 8 bases and J 7 bases, leaving 11 bases between the germline ends. The CDR3 region has the DNA TGCGCCAGCCTCCAGACACATGAAGCTTTCTTT. Translation: CASLQTHEAFF.

The rearrangement uses TRBV7-9 and TRBJ1-2, with D hard to call. Germline values: CDR1 SEHNR, CDR2 FQNEAQ (reference sequence). This CDR3 has 13 amino acids. With 5 bases removed from V and 4 bases from J, the gap between germline ends came to 11 bases. The CDR3 bases are TGTGCCAGCAGCCCCCCCGGAGGCTATGGCTACACCTTC. Translating gives CASSPPGGYGYTF.

The chain couples TRBV19 to TRBJ1-4, with a tentative D call TRBD1 (6 bases). Trimming stripped 9 bases from V and 8 bases from J, with 19 bases between. The CDR3 has 14 residues. Per the germline V gene, CDR1 is LNHDA and CDR2 is SQIVND (reference sequence). The CDR3 bases are TGTGCCAGCTCCCGCCGGGGGGCATGGGAAAAACTGTTTTTT. Amino acid sequence: CASSRRGAWEKLFF.

The chain combines TRBV28 with TRBJ1-2, with D uncertain. Trimming removed 8 bases at V and 2 bases at J, with 12 bases between. In germline, CDR1 is MDHEN, CDR2 SYDVKM. The CDR3 spans 13 residues. The CDR3 protein is CASGYTRNYGYTF. The CDR3 coding sequence is TGTGCCAGCGGATACACTAGGAACTATGGCTACACCTTC.